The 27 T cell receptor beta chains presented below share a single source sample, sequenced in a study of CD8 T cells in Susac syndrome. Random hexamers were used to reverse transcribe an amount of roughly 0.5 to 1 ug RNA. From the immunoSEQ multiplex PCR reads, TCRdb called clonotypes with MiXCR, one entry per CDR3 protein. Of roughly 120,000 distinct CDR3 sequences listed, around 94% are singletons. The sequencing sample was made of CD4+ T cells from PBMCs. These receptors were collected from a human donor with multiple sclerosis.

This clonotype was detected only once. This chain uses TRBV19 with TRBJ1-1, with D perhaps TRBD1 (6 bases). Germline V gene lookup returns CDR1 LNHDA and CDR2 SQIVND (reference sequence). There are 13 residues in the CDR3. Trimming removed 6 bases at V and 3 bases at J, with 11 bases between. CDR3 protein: CASRADSDTEAFF. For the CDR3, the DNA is TGTGCCAGTAGGGCGGACAGCGACACTGAAGCTTTCTTT.

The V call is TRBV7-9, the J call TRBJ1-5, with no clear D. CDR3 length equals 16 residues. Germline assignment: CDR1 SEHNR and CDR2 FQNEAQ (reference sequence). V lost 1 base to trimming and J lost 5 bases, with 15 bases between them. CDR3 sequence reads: CASSLVGEGYDQPQHF. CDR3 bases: TGTGCCAGCAGCTTAGTCGGGGAAGGGTATGATCAGCCCCAGCATTTT.

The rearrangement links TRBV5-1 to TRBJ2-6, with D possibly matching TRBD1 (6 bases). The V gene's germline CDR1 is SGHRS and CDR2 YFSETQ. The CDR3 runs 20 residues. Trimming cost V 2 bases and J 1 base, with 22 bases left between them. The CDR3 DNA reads TGCGCCAGCAGCTTTTCGATTAGCCGGGACAAAAATTCTGGGGCCAACGTCCTGACTTTC. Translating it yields CASSFSISRDKNSGANVLTF.

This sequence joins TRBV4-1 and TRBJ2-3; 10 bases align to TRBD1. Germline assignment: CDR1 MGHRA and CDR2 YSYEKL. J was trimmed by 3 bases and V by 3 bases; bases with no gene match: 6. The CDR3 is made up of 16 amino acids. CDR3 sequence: CASSQRGQGGTDTQYF. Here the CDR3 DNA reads TGCGCCAGCAGCCAGCGCGGACAGGGGGGAACAGATACGCAGTATTTT.

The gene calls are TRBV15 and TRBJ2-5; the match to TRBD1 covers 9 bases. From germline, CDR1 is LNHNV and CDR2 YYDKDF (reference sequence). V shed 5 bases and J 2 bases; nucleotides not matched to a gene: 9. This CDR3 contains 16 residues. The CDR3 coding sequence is TGTGCCACCAGCTCCGGGACAGGGTGGAATCAAGAGACCCAGTACTTC. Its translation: CATSSGTGWNQETQYF.

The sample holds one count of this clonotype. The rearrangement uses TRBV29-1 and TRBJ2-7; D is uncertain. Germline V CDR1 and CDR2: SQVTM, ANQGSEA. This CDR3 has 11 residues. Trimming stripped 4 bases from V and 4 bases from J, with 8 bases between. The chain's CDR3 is CSVVLGYEQYF. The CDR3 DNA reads TGCAGCGTTGTCCTGGGGTACGAGCAGTACTTC.

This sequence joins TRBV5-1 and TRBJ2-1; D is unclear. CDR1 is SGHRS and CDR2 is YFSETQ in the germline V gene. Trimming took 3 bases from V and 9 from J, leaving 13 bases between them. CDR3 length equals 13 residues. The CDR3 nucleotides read TGCGCCAGCAGCTCAGGCTCCCCCCCTGAGCAGTTCTTC. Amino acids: CASSSGSPPEQFF.

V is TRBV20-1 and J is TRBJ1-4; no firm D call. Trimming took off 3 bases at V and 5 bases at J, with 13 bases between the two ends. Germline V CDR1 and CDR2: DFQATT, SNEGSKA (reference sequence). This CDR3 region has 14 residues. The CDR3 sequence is CSASQGRTNEKLFF. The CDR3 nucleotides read TGCAGTGCTAGCCAAGGACGCACGAATGAAAAACTGTTTTTT.

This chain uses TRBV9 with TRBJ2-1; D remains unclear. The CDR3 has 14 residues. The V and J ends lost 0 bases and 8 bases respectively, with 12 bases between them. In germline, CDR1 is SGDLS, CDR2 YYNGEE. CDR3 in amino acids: CASSVGTDIYEQFF. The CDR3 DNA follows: TGTGCCAGCAGCGTAGGGACCGATATTTATGAGCAGTTCTTC.

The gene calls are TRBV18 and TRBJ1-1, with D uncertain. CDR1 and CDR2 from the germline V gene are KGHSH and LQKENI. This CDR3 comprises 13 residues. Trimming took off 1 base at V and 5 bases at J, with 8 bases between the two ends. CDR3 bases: TGTGCCAGCTCACCACTTCCATTTACTGAAGCTTTCTTT. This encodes CASSPLPFTEAFF.

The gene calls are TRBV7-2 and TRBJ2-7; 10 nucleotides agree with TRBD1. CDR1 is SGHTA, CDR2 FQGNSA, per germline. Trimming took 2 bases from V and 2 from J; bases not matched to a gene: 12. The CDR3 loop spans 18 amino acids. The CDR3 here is CASSLSWTGGSNAYEQYF. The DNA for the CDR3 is TGTGCCAGCAGCTTATCCTGGACAGGGGGATCAAACGCCTACGAGCAGTACTTC.

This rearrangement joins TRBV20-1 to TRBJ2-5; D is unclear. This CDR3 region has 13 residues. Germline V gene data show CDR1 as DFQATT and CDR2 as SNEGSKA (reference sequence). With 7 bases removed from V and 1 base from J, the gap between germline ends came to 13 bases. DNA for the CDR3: TGCAGTGGTCTAACCTCGTCCCAAGAGACCCAGTACTTC. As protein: CSGLTSSQETQYF.

This CDR3 is CASSYMDTQYF. DNA of the CDR3: TGTGCCAGCAGTTACATGGATACGCAGTATTTT. The genes are TRBV6-5 and TRBJ2-3; D is unresolved. Germline V gene sequence: CDR1 MNHEY, CDR2 SVGAGI. Trimming stripped 2 bases from V and 6 bases from J, with 3 bases between. The CDR3 covers 11 residues.

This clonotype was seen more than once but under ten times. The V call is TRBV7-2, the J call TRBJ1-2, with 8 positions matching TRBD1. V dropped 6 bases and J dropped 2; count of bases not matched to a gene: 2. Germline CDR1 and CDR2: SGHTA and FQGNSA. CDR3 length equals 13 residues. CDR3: CASSWTGNYGYTF. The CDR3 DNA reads TGTGCCAGCAGTTGGACAGGGAACTATGGCTACACCTTC.

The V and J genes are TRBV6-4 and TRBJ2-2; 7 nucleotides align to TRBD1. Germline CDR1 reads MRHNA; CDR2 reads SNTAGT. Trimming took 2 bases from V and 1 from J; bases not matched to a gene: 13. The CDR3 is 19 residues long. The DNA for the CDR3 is TGTGCCAGCAGTGACGGACTGGGACAGACGAATTTGAACACCGGGGAGCTGTTTTTT. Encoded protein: CASSDGLGQTNLNTGELFF.

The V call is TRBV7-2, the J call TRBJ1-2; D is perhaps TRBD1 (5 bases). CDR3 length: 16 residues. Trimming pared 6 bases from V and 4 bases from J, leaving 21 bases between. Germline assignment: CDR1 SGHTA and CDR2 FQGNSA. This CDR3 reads CASSSQVVPPAYGYTF. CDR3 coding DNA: TGTGCCAGCAGTTCACAGGTCGTACCACCTGCCTATGGCTACACCTTC.

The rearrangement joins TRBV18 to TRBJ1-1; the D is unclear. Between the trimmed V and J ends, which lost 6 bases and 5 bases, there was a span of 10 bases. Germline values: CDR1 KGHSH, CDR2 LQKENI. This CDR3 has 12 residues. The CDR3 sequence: CASSRTATEAFF. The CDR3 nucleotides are TGTGCCAGCTCGCGGACTGCGACTGAAGCTTTCTTT.

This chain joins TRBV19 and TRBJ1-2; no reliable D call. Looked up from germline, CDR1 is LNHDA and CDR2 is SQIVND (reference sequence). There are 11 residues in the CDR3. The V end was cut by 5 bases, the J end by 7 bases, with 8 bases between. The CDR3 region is CASSYSTGYTF. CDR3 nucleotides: TGTGCCAGTAGTTATAGTACTGGCTACACCTTC. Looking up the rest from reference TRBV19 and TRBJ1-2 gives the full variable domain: DGGITQSPKYLFRKEGQNVTLSCEQNLNHDAMYWYRQDPGQGLRLIYYSQIVNDFQKGDIAEGYSVSREKKESFPLTVTSAQKNPTAFYLCASSYSTGYTFGSGTRLTVV.

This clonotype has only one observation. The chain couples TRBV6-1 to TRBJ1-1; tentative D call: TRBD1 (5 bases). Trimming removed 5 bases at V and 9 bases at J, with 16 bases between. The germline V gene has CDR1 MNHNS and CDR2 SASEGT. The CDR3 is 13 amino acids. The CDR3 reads CASSSGDRQQAFF. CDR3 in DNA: TGTGCCAGCAGTTCCGGGGATAGACAGCAAGCTTTCTTT.

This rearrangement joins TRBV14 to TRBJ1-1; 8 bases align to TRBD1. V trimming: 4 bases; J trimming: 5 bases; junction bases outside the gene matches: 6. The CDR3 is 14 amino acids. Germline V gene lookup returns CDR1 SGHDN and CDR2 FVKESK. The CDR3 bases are TGTGCCAGCAGCCGCCGACAGGGGTGGACTGAAGCTTTCTTT. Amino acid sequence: CASSRRQGWTEAFF. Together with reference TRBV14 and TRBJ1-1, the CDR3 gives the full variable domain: EAGVTQFPSHSVIEKGQTVTLRCDPISGHDNLYWYRRVMGKEIKFLLHFVKESKQDESGMPNNRFLAERTGGTYSTLKVQPAELEDSGVYFCASSRRQGWTEAFFGQGTRLTVV.

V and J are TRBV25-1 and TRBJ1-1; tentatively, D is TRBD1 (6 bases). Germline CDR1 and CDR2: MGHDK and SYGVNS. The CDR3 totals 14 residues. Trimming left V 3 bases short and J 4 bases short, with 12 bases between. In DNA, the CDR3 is TGTGCCAGCAGTGATCAGGGGATGAGCACTGAAGCTTTCTTT. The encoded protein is CASSDQGMSTEAFF.

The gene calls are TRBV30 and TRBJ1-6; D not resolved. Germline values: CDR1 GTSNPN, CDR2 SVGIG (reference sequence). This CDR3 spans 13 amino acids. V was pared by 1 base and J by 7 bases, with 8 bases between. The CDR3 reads CAWSEGRNSPLHF. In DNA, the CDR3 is TGTGCCTGGAGTGAAGGCAGAAATTCACCCCTCCACTTT.

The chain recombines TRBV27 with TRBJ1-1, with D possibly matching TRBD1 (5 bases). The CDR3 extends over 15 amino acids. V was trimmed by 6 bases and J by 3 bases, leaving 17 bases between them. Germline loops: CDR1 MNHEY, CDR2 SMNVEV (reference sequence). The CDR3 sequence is CASSVFPGGDTEAFF. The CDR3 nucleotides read TGTGCCAGCAGCGTTTTCCCGGGGGGAGACACTGAAGCTTTCTTT.

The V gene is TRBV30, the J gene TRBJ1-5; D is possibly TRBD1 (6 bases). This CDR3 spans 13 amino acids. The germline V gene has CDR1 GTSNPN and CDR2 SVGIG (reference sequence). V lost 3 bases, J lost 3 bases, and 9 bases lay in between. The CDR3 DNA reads TGTGCCTGGAGCCGGACAGCCAATCAGCCCCAGCATTTT. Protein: CAWSRTANQPQHF.

The CDR3 DNA reads TGTGCCACCAGTGAACTAGGACTGAACAATGAGCAGTTCTTC. As protein: CATSELGLNNEQFF. V usage is TRBV24-1 and J usage is TRBJ2-1, with a weak D call TRBD2 (5 bases). The CDR3 length is 14 residues. Per germline, CDR1 KGHDR and CDR2 SFDVKD. The V gene lost 4 bases and the J gene lost 5 bases, with 11 bases spanning the gap.

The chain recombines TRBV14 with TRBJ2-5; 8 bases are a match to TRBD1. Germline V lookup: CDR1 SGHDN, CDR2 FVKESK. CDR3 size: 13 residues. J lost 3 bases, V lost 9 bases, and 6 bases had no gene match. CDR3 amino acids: CASRTGQEETQYF. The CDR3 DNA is TGTGCCAGTCGAACGGGACAGGAAGAGACCCAGTACTTC.

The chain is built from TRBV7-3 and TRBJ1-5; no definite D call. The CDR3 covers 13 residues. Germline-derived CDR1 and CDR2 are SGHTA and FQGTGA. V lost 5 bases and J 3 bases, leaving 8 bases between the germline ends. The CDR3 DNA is TGTGCCAGCAGCCCGGACCCCAATCAGCCCCAGCATTTT. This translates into CASSPDPNQPQHF.